This T cell receptor (beta chain) was obtained from a study of blood T cells in healthy people across ages. Points from the study as a whole: Estimates of diversity drawn from one million T cells were considered underestimates. Diversity was higher, and naive CD4+ cells more numerous, in long-lived donors than in aged donors.

With a J-beta primer mix and a sample-barcoded 5' primer, a second PCR ran about 7 to 12 cycles. Each cDNA molecule received a tag from a template-switch adaptor that had 12 random nucleotides. No fewer than 2.5 million CDR3-containing paired-end reads came from each sample. TCRdb itself ran the 5' RACE reads through MiXCR, one entry per CDR3 protein. The sample records some 760,000 distinct CDR3 sequences, roughly 25% being singletons. This clonotype appeared a few times. Its antigen remains unidentified. Germline CDR1 SGHRS, CDR2 YFSETQ. This CDR3 has 14 amino acids. V lost 5 bases, J lost 6 bases, and 18 bases lay in between. The same specimen was also included in a second study, on T cells of mothers and their children.

The source is a boy younger than 18 in good health. Material for sequencing was blood. The V gene is TRBV5-1, the J gene TRBJ2-7; D might be TRBD2 (5 bases). This CDR3 is CASSRDGNRLEQYF. The CDR3 nucleotides are TGCGCCAGCAGTCGAGACGGGAACCGACTCGAGCAGTACTTC. Full variable domain (outside the CDR3, taken from reference TRBV5-1 and TRBJ2-7): KAGVTQTPRYLIKTRGQQVTLSCSPISGHRSVSWYQQTPGQGLQFLFEYFSETQRNKGNFPGRFSGRQFSNSRSEMNVSTLELGDSALYLCASSRDGNRLEQYFGPGTRLTVT.